The subject of this entry is one TCR beta chain. This specimen comes from a study of blood T cell repertoires in COVID-19. At the level of the study: Sample material is recorded as cDNA or gDNA derived from T cells, B-cell-depleted T cells, or PBMCs.

As originally analysed: Estimation of nucleated cell counts was performed using reference gene primer amplification. Profiling relied on immunoSEQ multiplex PCR, and the TCRdb table lists in-frame clones only, not all of them. Clone size and the V and J calls come from that table; the DNA yielded D and trimming. The sample has around 270,000 clones, around 84% seen once. The ends lost 4 bases at V and 4 bases at J; junction bases unmatched: 4. CDR1 is SGDLS, CDR2 YYNGEE, per germline. CDR3 length equals 14 residues. This TCR derives from a man aged 60 to 75 with acute or convalescent COVID-19. V usage is TRBV9 and J usage is TRBJ2-2, with 7 bases fitting TRBD1. The sample was peripheral blood. CDR3 protein: CASSLQGSTGELFF. The DNA of the CDR3 is TGTGCCAGCAGCCTACAGGGGAGCACCGGGGAGCTGTTTTTT.